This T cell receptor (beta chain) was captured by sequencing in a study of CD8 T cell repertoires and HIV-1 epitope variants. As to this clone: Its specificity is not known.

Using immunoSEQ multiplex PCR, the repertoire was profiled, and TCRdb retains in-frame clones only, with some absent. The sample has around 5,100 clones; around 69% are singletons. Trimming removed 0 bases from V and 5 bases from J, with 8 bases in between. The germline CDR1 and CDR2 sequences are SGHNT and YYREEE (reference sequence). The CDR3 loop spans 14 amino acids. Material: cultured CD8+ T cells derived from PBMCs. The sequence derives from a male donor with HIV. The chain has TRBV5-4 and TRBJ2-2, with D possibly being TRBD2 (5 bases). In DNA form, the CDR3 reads TGTGCCAGCAGCTTGGCCACGGGGACCGGGGAGCTGTTTTTT. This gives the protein CASSLATGTGELFF. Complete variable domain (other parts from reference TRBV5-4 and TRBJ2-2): ETGVTQSPTHLIKTRGQQVTLRCSSQSGHNTVSWYQQALGQGPQFIFQYYREEENGRGNFPPRFSGLQFPNYSSELNVNALELDDSALYLCASSLATGTGELFFGEGSRLTVL.